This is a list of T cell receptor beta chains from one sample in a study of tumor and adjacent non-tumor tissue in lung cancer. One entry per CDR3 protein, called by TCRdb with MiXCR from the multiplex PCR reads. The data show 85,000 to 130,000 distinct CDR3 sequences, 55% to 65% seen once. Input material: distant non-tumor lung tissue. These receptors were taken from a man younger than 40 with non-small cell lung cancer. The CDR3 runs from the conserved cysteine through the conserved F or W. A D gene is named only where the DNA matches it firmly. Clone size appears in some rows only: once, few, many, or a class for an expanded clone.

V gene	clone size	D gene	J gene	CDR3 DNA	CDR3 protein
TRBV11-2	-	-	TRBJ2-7	TGTGCCAGCAGCTCCCCATCAGATCCCTACGAGCAGTACTTC	CASSSPSDPYEQYF
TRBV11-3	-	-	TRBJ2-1	TGTGCCAGCAGCTTAGGGAGGGTGGATGAGCAATTCTTC	CASSLGRVDEQFF
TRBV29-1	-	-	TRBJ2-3	TGCAGCGTTGTAATTAGCGGAAGGGACTCAGATACGCAGTATTTT	CSVVISGRDSDTQYF
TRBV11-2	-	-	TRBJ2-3	TGTGCCAGCAGCTCCCTTAGCGACCGCACAGATGCGCAGTATTTT	CASSSLSDRTDAQYF
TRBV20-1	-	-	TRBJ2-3	TGCAGTACAATTTTAGATACGCAGTACTTT	CSTILDTQYF
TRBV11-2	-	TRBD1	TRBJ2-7	TGTGCCAGCAGCTTAGAGACAGGGGGCGAGATGCAGTACTTC	CASSLETGGEMQYF
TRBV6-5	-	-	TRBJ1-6	TGTGTCAGCACCTCATCCCTAGGAGGCAATTCACCCCTCCACTTT	CVSTSSLGGNSPLHF
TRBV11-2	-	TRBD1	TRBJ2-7	TGTCCCAGCAGCACAGGGACAGGGTTTTACGAGCAGTACTTT	CPSSTGTGFYEQYF
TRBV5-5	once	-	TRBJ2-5	TGTGCCGTCAGCTTGGACGTCGAGACCCAGTACTTC	CAVSLDVETQYF
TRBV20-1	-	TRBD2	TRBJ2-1	TGCAGTGCTAGAGATCAGCGGGGGGGATACGATGAGCAGTTCTTC	CSARDQRGGYDEQFF
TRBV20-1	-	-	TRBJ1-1	TGCAGTGCTAGAGGCGCGGAACAATCGAACACTGAAGCTTTCTTT	CSARGAEQSNTEAFF
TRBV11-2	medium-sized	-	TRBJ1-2	TGTGCCAGCAGCTTAGACCCCCACAGAGTTAACTATGGCTACACCTTC	CASSLDPHRVNYGYTF
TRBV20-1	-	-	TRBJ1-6	TGCAGTGATAGCCGGGACGGGGGGATTTCACCCATCCACTTT	CSDSRDGGISPIHF
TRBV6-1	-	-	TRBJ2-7	TGTGCCAGCACTTCGTATGGACAGATCGCCGACGAGCAGTACTTC	CASTSYGQIADEQYF
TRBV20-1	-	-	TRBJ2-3	TGCAATGCTAGACGGAGTTCAGGAGATACGCAGTATTTT	CNARRSSGDTQYF
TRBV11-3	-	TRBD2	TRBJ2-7	TGTGCCAGCAGCAGAGGACTAGTGGGAGTGGTCGAGCAGTACTTC	CASSRGLVGVVEQYF
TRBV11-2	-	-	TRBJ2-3	TGTGCCAGCAGCACGCGGACAAGGGGCGGCATAGATACGCAGTATTTT	CASSTRTRGGIDTQYF
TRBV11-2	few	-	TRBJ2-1	TGTGGCAGCACGCACTATGGCAAGGGCGGAAATGAGCAGTTCTTC	CGSTHYGKGGNEQFF
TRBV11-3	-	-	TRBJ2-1	TGTGCCGGCAGCCCTAACAGGAATGGGCAGTTCTTC	CAGSPNRNGQFF
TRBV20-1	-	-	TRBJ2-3	TGCAATGCTATGGGACGGGCAGATACTCAGAATTTT	CNAMGRADTQNF